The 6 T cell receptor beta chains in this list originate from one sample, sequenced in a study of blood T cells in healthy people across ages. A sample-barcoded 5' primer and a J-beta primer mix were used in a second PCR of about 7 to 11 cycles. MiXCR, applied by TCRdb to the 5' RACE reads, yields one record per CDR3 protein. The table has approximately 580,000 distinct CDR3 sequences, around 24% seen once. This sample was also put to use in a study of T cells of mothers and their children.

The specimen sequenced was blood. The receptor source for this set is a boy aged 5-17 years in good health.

The CDR3 loop is CASSLIPPPETQYF. DNA for the CDR3: TGTGCCAGCAGCTTAATCCCCCCACCAGAGACCCAGTACTTC. The chain links TRBV7-2 to TRBJ2-5; D is unresolved. In germline, CDR1 is SGHTA, CDR2 FQGNSA. The CDR3 runs 14 residues. Trimming took off 2 bases at V and 4 bases at J, with 11 bases between the two ends.

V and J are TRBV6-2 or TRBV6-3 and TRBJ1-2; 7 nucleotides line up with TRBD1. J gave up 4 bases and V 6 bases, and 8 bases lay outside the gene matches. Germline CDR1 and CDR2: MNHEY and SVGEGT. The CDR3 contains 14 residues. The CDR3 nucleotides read TGTGCCAGCAGCCTCGGACAGGAAGGCTATGGCTACACCTTC. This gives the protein CASSLGQEGYGYTF.

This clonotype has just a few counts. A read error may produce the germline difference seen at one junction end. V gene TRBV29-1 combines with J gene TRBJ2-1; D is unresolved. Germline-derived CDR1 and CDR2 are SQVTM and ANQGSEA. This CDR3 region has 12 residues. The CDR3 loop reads CSVEMGSNGQFF. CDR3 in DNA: TGCAGCGTTGAAATGGGCTCCAATGGGCAGTTCTTC.

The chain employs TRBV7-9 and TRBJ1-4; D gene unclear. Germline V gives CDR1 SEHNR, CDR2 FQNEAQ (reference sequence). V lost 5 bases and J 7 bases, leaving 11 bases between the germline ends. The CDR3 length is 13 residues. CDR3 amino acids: CASSPQGPEKLFF. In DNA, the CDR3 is TGTGCCAGCAGCCCCCAAGGACCTGAAAAACTGTTTTTT.

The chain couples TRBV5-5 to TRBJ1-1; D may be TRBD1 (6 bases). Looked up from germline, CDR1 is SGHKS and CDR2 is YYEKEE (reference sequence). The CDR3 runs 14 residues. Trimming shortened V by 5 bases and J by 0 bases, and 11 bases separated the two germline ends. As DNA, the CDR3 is TGTGCCAGCAGTCGCTCAGGGGTGAACACTGAAGCTTTCTTT. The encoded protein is CASSRSGVNTEAFF.

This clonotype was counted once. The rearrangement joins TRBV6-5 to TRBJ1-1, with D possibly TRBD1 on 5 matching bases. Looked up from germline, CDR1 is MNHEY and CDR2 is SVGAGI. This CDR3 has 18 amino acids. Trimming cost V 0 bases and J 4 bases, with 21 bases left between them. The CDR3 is CASSYSTRAGVVSTEAFF. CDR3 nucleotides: TGTGCCAGCAGTTACTCGACAAGGGCGGGGGTCGTAAGCACTGAAGCTTTCTTT.